The 29 T cell receptor beta chains below all came from one sample that was sequenced in a study of identical twins. Each CDR3 protein is one row after TCRdb ran MiXCR on the 5' RACE reads. The data show around 340,000 distinct CDR3 sequences, roughly 9% seen once. The sample was naive T cells sorted from blood. These receptors were taken from a woman between 45 and 60 years old in good health.

The chain has TRBV6-2 or TRBV6-3 and TRBJ2-3; D not certain. V was clipped by 6 bases and J by 5 bases, with 24 bases between them. The V gene's germline CDR1 is MNHEY and CDR2 SVGEGT. The CDR3 extends over 17 amino acids. In nucleotides, the CDR3 is TGTGCCAGCAGCGAGCCACCTTGGGTGGGAAAGAAAGATACGCAGTATTTT. Protein sequence: CASSEPPWVGKKDTQYF.

The chain carries TRBV12-3 or TRBV12-4 and TRBJ1-1, with 7 bases identical to TRBD1. This CDR3 has 14 residues. Trimming cost V 7 bases and J 5 bases; bases outside gene matches: 10. DNA of the CDR3: TGTGCCAGCATCTTAACAGGGGAGGGAACTGAAGCTTTCTTT. This codes for CASILTGEGTEAFF.

This clonotype was found many times. The V gene is TRBV15, the J gene TRBJ2-1, with D possibly being TRBD2 (5 bases). V dropped 0 bases and J dropped 4 bases, with 10 bases sitting between them. The length of the CDR3 is 15 residues. Germline-derived CDR1 and CDR2 are LNHNV and YYDKDF (reference sequence). In DNA form, the CDR3 reads TGTGCCACCAGCAGAGAAGGGAGAAAGTACAATGAGCAGTTCTTC. Protein sequence: CATSREGRKYNEQFF.

For this clonotype: Just one base apart from a much larger clone, this may be a read error. The CDR3 bases are TGCAGTCCCGACTACGGCGGGACAGGAAAAAAGACCCAGTACTTC. Translating gives CSPDYGGTGKKTQYF. J is TRBJ2-5 and V is TRBV20-1, with TRBD1 identical over 8 bases. The CDR3 extends over 15 amino acids. Germline V gene sequence: CDR1 DFQATT, CDR2 SNEGSKA (reference sequence). With 8 bases clipped from V and 6 bases from J, the junction kept 17 bases outside the gene matches.

This clonotype was counted a few times. This chain uses TRBV3-1 with TRBJ1-1; possible D gene TRBD1, 6 bases. Trimming pared 0 bases from V and 14 bases from J, leaving 19 bases between. CDR1 is LGHDT, CDR2 YNNKEL, per germline (reference sequence). This CDR3 region has 14 residues. CDR3 DNA sequence: TGTGCCAGCAGCCAAGATGGGGGCGGCCCTACCTCCTTCTTT. This encodes CASSQDGGGPTSFF.

This clonotype was counted ten times or more. CDR3 in amino acids: CASSPAGQLEKLFF. The CDR3 DNA reads as TGCGCCAGCAGCCCGGCGGGACAGCTTGAAAAACTGTTTTTT. V and J are TRBV5-1 and TRBJ1-4; 7 bases map to TRBD1. Germline CDR1 reads SGHRS; CDR2 reads YFSETQ. The CDR3 sequence is 14 residues long. With V trimmed by 4 bases and J by 7 bases, 7 bases remained unmatched.

This chain uses TRBV6-1 with TRBJ1-1; TRBD1 matches at 9 bases. J lost 6 bases, V lost 5 bases, and 7 bases had no gene match. The CDR3 has 14 residues. Germline V gene lookup returns CDR1 MNHNS and CDR2 SASEGT. The CDR3 DNA reads as TGTGCCAGCAGTTTGACAGGGGGAGTCCCTGAAGCTTTCTTT. Amino acid sequence: CASSLTGGVPEAFF.

The chain is built from TRBV9 and TRBJ2-5; D gene unclear. Germline V gene data show CDR1 as SGDLS and CDR2 as YYNGEE. The CDR3 loop spans 13 amino acids. Trimming stripped 5 bases from V and 0 bases from J, with 8 bases between. The CDR3 DNA reads as TGTGCCAGCAGACGATCAAACCAAGAGACCCAGTACTTC. It encodes CASRRSNQETQYF.

This clonotype was seen more than once but under ten times. This sequence joins TRBV7-2 and TRBJ2-7; D is undetermined. V was trimmed by 7 bases and J by 1 base, leaving 17 bases between them. CDR3 length equals 15 residues. Germline V gene data show CDR1 as SGHTA and CDR2 as FQGNSA. Written as DNA, the CDR3 is TGTGCCAGCACCCCCTTTCCGGGCCAATCCTACGAGCAGTACGTC. It yields the protein CASTPFPGQSYEQYV.

The chain links TRBV18 to TRBJ2-5; a possible D gene is TRBD1 (5 bases). This CDR3 is 14 amino acids long. The germline V gene has CDR1 KGHSH and CDR2 LQKENI. Trimming stripped 6 bases from V and 5 bases from J, with 16 bases between. The CDR3 DNA reads as TGTGCCAGCTCGTCCCGACAGCTTTGGGAGACCCAGTACTTC. It yields the protein CASSSRQLWETQYF.

This clonotype has a handful of counts. V is TRBV6-1 and J is TRBJ1-2; D ambiguous. The CDR3 runs to 13 residues. V gave up 1 base and J gave up 6 bases, with 9 bases separating them. Germline CDR1 MNHNS, CDR2 SASEGT. This CDR3 is CASSEGQNNGYTF. CDR3 nucleotides: TGTGCCAGCAGTGAAGGGCAGAACAATGGCTACACCTTC.

This clonotype was seen many times. The chain links TRBV11-2 to TRBJ2-1; D might be TRBD2 (6 bases). V lost 1 base to trimming and J lost 5 bases, with 12 bases between them. This CDR3 region has 15 residues. CDR1 is SGHAT and CDR2 is FQNNGV in the germline V gene. In nucleotides, the CDR3 is TGTGCCAGCAGCTTAGGGAGCGGGCAGAACAATGAGCAGTTCTTC. Translated: CASSLGSGQNNEQFF.

This clonotype showed up many times. The chain has TRBV5-1 and TRBJ2-1; 8 bases are shared with TRBD2. V lost 4 bases to trimming and J lost 5 bases; unmatched junction nucleotides: 11. This CDR3 is 16 amino acids long. Per germline, CDR1 SGHRS and CDR2 YFSETQ. The CDR3 DNA reads TGCGCCAGCAGCGTAGGACTAGCTGCGGGTGACAATGAGCAGTTCTTC. Translated: CASSVGLAAGDNEQFF.

V usage is TRBV20-1 and J usage is TRBJ2-4; perhaps TRBD2 as D (6 bases). The CDR3 covers 18 residues. The germline V gene has CDR1 DFQATT and CDR2 SNEGSKA (reference sequence). The V gene lost 0 bases and the J gene lost 5 bases, with 23 bases spanning the gap. The CDR3 here is CSARDWAPAGRGENIQYF. CDR3 bases: TGCAGTGCTAGAGATTGGGCCCCCGCGGGGAGAGGAGAAAACATTCAGTACTTC.

This clonotype was seen repeatedly, ten times or more. At one of its ends the junction is not consistent with the germline gene, which may arise from a read error. The V call is TRBV5-1, the J call TRBJ2-2; no definite D call. The CDR3 is 12 amino acids. Germline-derived CDR1 and CDR2 are SGHRS and YFSETQ. The CDR3 nucleotides read TGTGCCAGCAGTTCGAACACCGGGGAGCTGTTTTTT. Its protein product is CASSSNTGELFF.

The chain uses TRBV12-3 or TRBV12-4 and TRBJ2-5, with TRBD2 matching 8 bases. This CDR3 comprises 13 residues. Trimming at V came to 6 bases and at J to 6 bases, leaving 6 bases not matched to a gene. The CDR3 nucleotides are TGTGCCAGCAGCTCCAGCGGGAGTCAGACCCAGTACTTC. Residues: CASSSSGSQTQYF.

V and J are TRBV13 and TRBJ2-1; D may be TRBD1 (5 bases). V dropped 5 bases and J dropped 7 bases, with 15 bases sitting between them. Germline CDR1 reads PRHDT; CDR2 reads FYEKMQ (reference sequence). The CDR3 sequence is 14 residues long. This chain's CDR3 is CASSRGFLGNEQFF. CDR3 nucleotides: TGTGCCAGCAGCAGGGGCTTCCTTGGGAATGAGCAGTTCTTC. Combining the CDR3 with reference TRBV13 and TRBJ2-1 gives the whole variable domain AAGVIQSPRHLIKEKRETATLKCYPIPRHDTVYWYQQGPGQDPQFLISFYEKMQSDKGSIPDRFSAQQFSDYHSELNMSSLELGDSALYFCASSRGFLGNEQFFGPGTRLTVL.

The sample holds many counts of this clonotype. This chain links TRBV6-6 with TRBJ2-1; 10 bases are a match to TRBD2. V shed 7 bases and J 6 bases; nucleotides not matched to a gene: 9. Germline CDR1 MNHNY, CDR2 SVGAGI (reference sequence). The CDR3 covers 15 residues. CDR3: CASTSQREGRNEQFF. In DNA, the CDR3 is TGTGCCAGCACCTCCCAGCGGGAGGGCCGCAATGAGCAGTTCTTC.

A few counts support this clonotype. This chain joins TRBV25-1 and TRBJ2-3, with unresolved D. Trimming stripped 5 bases from V and 2 bases from J, with 8 bases between. Germline CDR1 reads MGHDK; CDR2 reads SYGVNS. CDR3 length: 13 amino acids. This chain's CDR3 is CASSTPITDTQYF. The CDR3 region has the DNA TGTGCCAGCAGTACCCCTATCACAGATACGCAGTATTTT.

This clonotype has a count of ten or more. The rearrangement uses TRBV12-3 or TRBV12-4 and TRBJ1-1; D remains unclear. Trimming shortened V by 6 bases and J by 1 base, and 12 bases separated the two germline ends. This CDR3 has 14 amino acids. CDR3 nucleotides: TGTGCCAGCAGCTCCAGTGGGAGGAACACTGAAGCTTTCTTT. As protein: CASSSSGRNTEAFF.

The chain couples TRBV12-3 or TRBV12-4 to TRBJ1-1; a possible D gene is TRBD1 (5 bases). CDR3 size: 13 residues. Trimming removed 3 bases from V and 4 bases from J, with 9 bases in between. The CDR3 DNA is TGTGCCAGCAGTTTCCTGGGGGGCACTGAAGCTTTCTTT. As protein: CASSFLGGTEAFF.

This clonotype was recorded once. The genes are TRBV11-3 and TRBJ2-1, with 10 bases matching TRBD2. With 1 base clipped from V and 3 bases from J, the junction kept 6 bases outside the gene matches. This CDR3 region has 17 residues. CDR1 and CDR2 from the germline V gene are SGHNT and YENEEA. The CDR3 spells CASSLGSGLANYNEQFF. CDR3 DNA sequence: TGTGCCAGCAGCTTAGGTTCGGGACTAGCGAACTACAATGAGCAGTTCTTC.

The chain links TRBV4-1 to TRBJ2-3, with D uncertain. V lost 4 bases, J lost 4 bases, and 9 bases lay in between. The length of the CDR3 is 13 residues. Germline CDR1 MGHRA, CDR2 YSYEKL. CDR3 in amino acids: CASSPQNADTQYF. As DNA, the CDR3 is TGCGCCAGCAGCCCCCAAAACGCAGATACGCAGTATTTT.

This rearrangement joins TRBV12-3 or TRBV12-4 to TRBJ2-5; D is possibly TRBD1 (6 bases). V dropped 6 bases and J dropped 6 bases, with 23 bases sitting between them. The CDR3 sequence is 16 residues long. The CDR3 coding sequence is TGTGCCAGCAGCCCTAACCGAGGACAGCTACGCAAGACCCAGTACTTC. It codes for CASSPNRGQLRKTQYF.

This chain connects TRBV25-1 to TRBJ2-1; 9 bases agree with TRBD1. The J segment lost 6 bases and the V segment lost 4 bases, leaving 7 bases of the junction unmatched. This CDR3 has 15 amino acids. Per the germline V gene, CDR1 is MGHDK and CDR2 is SYGVNS. CDR3 nucleotides: TGTGCCAGCAGTGGGGTAGGACAGGGGATCAATGAGCAGTTCTTC. Its protein product is CASSGVGQGINEQFF.

As regards this clonotype: The conserved final phenylalanine or tryptophan is absent from the CDR3, which likely points to a read error. This chain links TRBV12-3 or TRBV12-4 with TRBJ1-2; the D gene is possibly TRBD1 (5 bases). CDR3 length: 15 residues. The V end lost 3 bases, the J end lost 5 bases, and 16 bases lay between the germline ends. For the CDR3, the DNA is TGTGCCAGCAGTTTCCCAGGGACGGCCTTTTATGGCTACACCGTC. Protein product: CASSFPGTAFYGYTV.

The V gene is TRBV12-3 or TRBV12-4, the J gene TRBJ2-7; D perhaps matches TRBD2 (6 bases). Trimming shortened V by 3 bases and J by 2 bases, and 14 bases separated the two germline ends. This CDR3 is 15 amino acids long. The CDR3 DNA reads as TGTGCCAGCAGTTTCGCCGGGACTGGAACCTACGAGCAGTACTTC. The encoded protein is CASSFAGTGTYEQYF.

This clonotype was seen a few times. The chain carries TRBV11-2 and TRBJ2-2, with D perhaps matching TRBD2 (6 bases). V was shortened by 8 bases and J by 7 bases, with 14 bases between the two germline ends. Germline V gene data show CDR1 as SGHAT and CDR2 as FQNNGV. The CDR3 contains 13 residues. The CDR3 nucleotides read TGTGCCAGCGGGGGGAGCATTTTCGGGGAGCTGTTTTTT. It is translated as CASGGSIFGELFF.

Many counts were recorded for this clonotype. CDR3 amino acids: CASSLADAPNTEAFF. CDR3 DNA sequence: TGCGCCAGCAGCTTGGCCGACGCCCCGAACACTGAAGCTTTCTTT. The chain links TRBV5-1 to TRBJ1-1; D gene ambiguous. V was shortened by 0 bases and J by 1 base, with 10 bases between the two germline ends. Germline lookup yields CDR1 SGHRS and CDR2 YFSETQ. The CDR3 sequence is 15 residues long.